This TCR beta chain came from a study of T cells in Graves' hyperthyroidism and ophthalmopathy. Recently diagnosed hyperthyroidism of less than 2 months' duration affected patients aged 18 to 65. Researchers amplified the TCR beta CDR3 regions from RNA transcripts. RT-PCR in the first round (using the HTBI primer set) targeted the TCR CDR3. MiXCR, run by TCRdb on the multiplex PCR reads, gives a single entry per CDR3 protein. The repertoire includes hundreds of thousands of distinct CDR3 sequences, about two fifths of them detected once, and 7.5% to 9.5% sits in the top ten. The sequenced sample was blood. This sequence was found in a young man with Graves' hyperthyroidism.

The CDR3 DNA follows: TGTGCCAGCAGCCCGATTGGGGGGAGGGGGCAAACGTTTGAAGCTTTCTTT. This gives the protein CASSPIGGRGQTFEAFF. The V call is TRBV9, the J call TRBJ1-1; 7 positions agree with TRBD1. The CDR3 is made up of 17 amino acids. Germline lookup yields CDR1 SGDLS and CDR2 YYNGEE. J gave up 7 bases and V 4 bases, and 19 bases lay outside the gene matches. Complete variable domain (other parts from reference TRBV9 and TRBJ1-1): DSGVTQTPKHLITATGQRVTLRCSPRSGDLSVYWYQQSLDQGLQFLIQYYNGEERAKGNILERFSAQQFPDLHSELNLSSLELGDSALYFCASSPIGGRGQTFEAFFGQGTRLTVV.